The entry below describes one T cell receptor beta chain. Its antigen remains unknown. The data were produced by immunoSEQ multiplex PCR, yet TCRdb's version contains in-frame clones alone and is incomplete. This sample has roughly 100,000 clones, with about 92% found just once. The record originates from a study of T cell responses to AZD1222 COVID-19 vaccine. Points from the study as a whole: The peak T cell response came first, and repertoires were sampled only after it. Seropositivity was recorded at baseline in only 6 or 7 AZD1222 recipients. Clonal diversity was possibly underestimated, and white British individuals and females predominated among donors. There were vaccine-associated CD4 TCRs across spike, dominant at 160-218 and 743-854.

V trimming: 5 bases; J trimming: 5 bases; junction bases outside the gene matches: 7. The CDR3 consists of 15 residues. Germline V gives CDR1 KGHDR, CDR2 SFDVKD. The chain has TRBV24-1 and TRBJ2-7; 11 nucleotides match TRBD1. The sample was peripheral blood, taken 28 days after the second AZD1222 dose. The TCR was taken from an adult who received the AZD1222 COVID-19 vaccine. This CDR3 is CATSAIGDRGNEQYF. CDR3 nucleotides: TGTGCCACCAGTGCCATTGGGGACAGGGGGAACGAGCAGTACTTC.